The clone carrying this T cell receptor (beta chain) was seen ten or more times. The antigen is unknown. The germline V gene encodes CDR1 SGHTA and CDR2 FQGNSA. CDR3 size: 14 residues. The ends were cut back, 5 bases at V and 3 bases at J, with 13 bases in the middle. This sample was included in a study of Graves' ophthalmopathy and Graves' hyperthyroidism. Study-wide results and limits: Most expanded clonotypes from thyroid (those above 0.001 frequency) were also found in blood.

Investigators amplified TCR beta CDR3 regions from RNA transcripts. Second-round multiplex PCR came after a first-round RT-PCR that employed HTBI primers. TCRdb analysed the multiplex PCR reads with MiXCR anew, one entry per CDR3 protein. The table includes approximately 500,000 distinct CDR3 sequences, about 15% detected once. Sampling around 9 ml of fresh peripheral blood provided the PBMCs. Input material: blood. The sequence derives from a woman between 25 and 40 years old with Graves' ophthalmopathy. The chain joins TRBV7-2 to TRBJ1-2; weak D call: TRBD1 (5 bases). CDR3: CASSRTGRDYGYTF. The CDR3 bases are TGTGCCAGCAGCAGGACGGGACGGGACTATGGCTACACCTTC.